The 14 T cell receptor beta chains below were found in one sample sequenced in a study of early stage breast cancer tumors. Here immunoSEQ multiplex PCR was the method, and the copy in TCRdb shows in-frame clones only, minus some. Of around 9,700 clones in the sample, about 80% were seen once. Sequencing input: breast tumor tissue. These receptors were taken from a person between 65 and 80 years old with breast cancer.

The chain is built from TRBV11-3 and TRBJ2-3; 11 bases fit TRBD2. The ends lost 3 bases at V and 10 bases at J; junction bases unmatched: 9. Germline CDR1 SGHNT, CDR2 YENEEA. The CDR3 covers 15 residues. CDR3 sequence (DNA): TGTGCCAGCAGCTTGGTAGCGGGAGGGCCAATCCCGCAGTATTTT. Translation gives CASSLVAGGPIPQYF.

The V gene is TRBV30, the J gene TRBJ2-7, with D possibly being TRBD1 (6 bases). Trimming took off 0 bases at V and 6 bases at J, with 15 bases between the two ends. The CDR3 spans 14 residues. Germline V gene lookup returns CDR1 GTSNPN and CDR2 SVGIG (reference sequence). CDR3 amino acids: CAWSVQGPNGEQYF. The CDR3 DNA reads TGTGCCTGGAGTGTGCAGGGGCCCAACGGCGAGCAGTACTTC.

The genes are TRBV6-5 and TRBJ1-3; perhaps TRBD1 as D (5 bases). Trimming removed 2 bases at V and 1 base at J, with 9 bases between. CDR3 length: 15 amino acids. The germline V gene encodes CDR1 MNHEY and CDR2 SVGAGI. CDR3 amino acids: CASSYGRQSGNTIYF. In DNA, the CDR3 is TGTGCCAGCAGTTACGGTCGACAGTCTGGAAACACCATATATTTT.

The rearrangement uses TRBV6-4 and TRBJ2-1; D possibly corresponds to TRBD1 (6 bases). Germline CDR1 and CDR2: MRHNA and SNTAGT. The CDR3 runs 11 residues. Trimming took off 5 bases at V and 12 bases at J, with 11 bases between the two ends. Written as DNA, the CDR3 is TGTGCCAGCAGTTGGCAGGGGAGGCAGTTCTTC. This sequence encodes CASSWQGRQFF.

The chain's CDR3 is CASRDGQGSTGELFF. The CDR3 region has the DNA TGTGCCAGCAGGGACGGACAGGGGAGCACCGGGGAGCTGTTTTTT. The rearrangement links TRBV2 to TRBJ2-2; 9 bases fit TRBD1. This CDR3 is 15 amino acids long. Germline CDR1 is SNHLY and CDR2 is FYNNEI. The junction had 6 bases not matched to a gene; V was cut back by 6 bases and J by 4 bases.

This chain connects TRBV7-9 to TRBJ1-2, with no clear D. V was trimmed by 1 base and J by 4 bases, leaving 16 bases between them. The germline V gene has CDR1 SEHNR and CDR2 FQNEAQ (reference sequence). The CDR3 has 16 amino acids. The CDR3 DNA reads as TGTGCCAGCAGCTTAGGGCCGACGGAGCTCGTCTATGGCTACACCTTC. This translates into CASSLGPTELVYGYTF.

V and J are TRBV10-2 and TRBJ2-7; TRBD1 matches at 8 bases. V gave up 4 bases and J gave up 1 base; unmatched junction bases: 0. Germline V gives CDR1 WSHSY, CDR2 SAAADI. CDR3 length: 13 residues. In DNA, the CDR3 is TGCGCCAGCAGTGGGGACAGGTCCTACGAGCAGTACTTC. This gives the protein CASSGDRSYEQYF.

The V gene is TRBV29-1, the J gene TRBJ2-1; the match to TRBD2 covers 8 bases. The V and J ends lost 3 bases and 10 bases, in that order; junction bases with no gene match: 11. The CDR3 spans 14 residues. Germline V lookup: CDR1 SQVTM, CDR2 ANQGSEA. CDR3 in amino acids: CSVDAWTSPKEQFF. CDR3 bases: TGCAGCGTTGATGCCTGGACTAGCCCTAAGGAGCAGTTCTTC.

CDR3 protein: CASSESPYSGRFTNEQFF. For the CDR3, the DNA is TGCGCCAGCAGTGAGTCGCCCTACTCGGGGAGGTTCACCAATGAGCAGTTCTTC. The chain joins TRBV10-2 to TRBJ2-1; weak D call: TRBD2 (6 bases). Germline CDR1 is WSHSY and CDR2 is SAAADI. Deletions cut 0 bases from V and 6 bases from J, with 21 bases between. The CDR3 is 18 residues long.

This clone was recorded a few times. The rearrangement uses TRBV7-8 and TRBJ2-7; 7 nucleotides match TRBD1. V shed 5 bases and J 3 bases; nucleotides not matched to a gene: 7. CDR1 is SGHVS and CDR2 is FQNEAQ in the germline V gene. The CDR3 runs 14 residues. This CDR3 is CASSLGQSGYEQYF. DNA of the CDR3: TGTGCCAGCAGCCTGGGACAGTCTGGCTACGAGCAGTACTTC.

The chain carries TRBV7-2 and TRBJ2-1; 8 bases are shared with TRBD1. J lost 9 bases, V lost 5 bases, and 9 bases had no gene match. In germline, CDR1 is SGHTA, CDR2 FQGNSA. The CDR3 is made up of 14 amino acids. This CDR3 is CASSPADRGGEQFF. The CDR3, as DNA: TGTGCCAGCAGCCCGGCAGACAGGGGTGGTGAGCAGTTCTTC.

Concerning this clone itself: The junction shows a germline mismatch at one end, possibly a read error. V and J are TRBV6-1 and TRBJ1-2; no clear D gene. Germline CDR1 and CDR2: MNHNS and SASEGT. CDR3 length: 13 residues. CDR3 nucleotides: TGTGCCAGCAGAGGAGGACTAAACTACGGCTACACCTTC. Translating gives CASRGGLNYGYTF.

This clone was found a few times. This chain connects TRBV19 to TRBJ2-7; 9 nucleotides align to TRBD1. With V trimmed by 7 bases and J by 6 bases, 7 bases remained unmatched. CDR3 length: 13 amino acids. Germline assignment: CDR1 LNHDA and CDR2 SQIVND (reference sequence). The CDR3 sequence is CASIGTGSAEQYF. CDR3 DNA sequence: TGTGCCAGTATAGGGACAGGGTCGGCCGAGCAGTACTTC.

DNA for the CDR3: TGTGCCAGGAGGGAAACGCAGTATTTT. Its translation: CARRETQYF. J is TRBJ2-3 and V is TRBV28; a weak D match, TRBD2 (5 bases). Trimming took 9 bases from V and 9 from J, leaving 7 bases between them. CDR1 is MDHEN, CDR2 SYDVKM, per germline. The CDR3 loop spans 9 amino acids. Filled out from reference TRBV28 and TRBJ2-3, the complete variable domain reads DVKVTQSSRYLVKRTGEKVFLECVQDMDHENMFWYRQDPGLGLRLIYFSYDVKMKEKGDIPEGYSVSREKKERFSLILESASTNQTSMYLCARRETQYFGPGTRLTVL.